This T cell receptor (beta chain) was captured in a study of T cell responses to AZD1222 COVID-19 vaccine. After removal of 3 bases from V and 4 bases from J, the junction contained 15 bases not matched to a gene. This CDR3 comprises 18 residues. Germline CDR1 and CDR2: LGHDT and YNNKEL (reference sequence). Study-wide results and limits: Spike-specific TCRs gained breadth and depth after people received two AZD1222 doses. Only a handful of AZD1222 recipients, more than 5 in all, had baseline seropositivity. The peak T cell response came first, and repertoires were sampled only after it.

Sequencing used immunoSEQ multiplex PCR; TCRdb keeps in-frame clones, though not all of them. The sample lists some 160,000 clones, 85% to 95% occurring once. A word on this clone: The antigen remains unidentified.

This clonotype was sampled from an adult in good health. V and J are TRBV3-1 (or the pseudogene TRBV3-2) and TRBJ2-3; 8 bases agree with TRBD2. Sequences were derived from peripheral blood, sampled on day 0 of AZD1222 vaccination. CDR3 in amino acids: CASSHYSRSGAGADTQYF. CDR3 nucleotide sequence: TGTGCCAGCAGCCATTACTCACGTAGCGGGGCTGGGGCAGATACGCAGTATTTT.